Reported below is one TCR beta chain. Per the original methods: Reference gene primers were amplified, and this amplification served to estimate nucleated cell counts. The method was immunoSEQ multiplex PCR; TCRdb's version includes in-frame clones alone and lacks a portion of them. That table gives V, J and clone size, and the DNA gave D and trimming. The table includes about 120,000 clones, around 64% detected once. This sample was included in a study of blood T cell repertoires in COVID-19. Study-wide background: The cDNA or gDNA used as material had been derived from T cells, B-cell-depleted T cells, or PBMCs.

Germline V CDR1 and CDR2: SGHAT, FQNNGV. V lost 3 bases to trimming and J lost 10 bases; unmatched junction nucleotides: 3. There are 13 residues in the CDR3. The material sequenced was peripheral blood. The clonotype comes from a human donor with acute or convalescent COVID-19. The donor label of this sample is uncertain. The V and J genes are TRBV11-2 and TRBJ1-6; the match to TRBD1 covers 7 bases. The CDR3 DNA sequence: TGTGCCAGCAGCTTGACAGGGCAATCACCCCTCCACTTT. This sequence encodes CASSLTGQSPLHF.